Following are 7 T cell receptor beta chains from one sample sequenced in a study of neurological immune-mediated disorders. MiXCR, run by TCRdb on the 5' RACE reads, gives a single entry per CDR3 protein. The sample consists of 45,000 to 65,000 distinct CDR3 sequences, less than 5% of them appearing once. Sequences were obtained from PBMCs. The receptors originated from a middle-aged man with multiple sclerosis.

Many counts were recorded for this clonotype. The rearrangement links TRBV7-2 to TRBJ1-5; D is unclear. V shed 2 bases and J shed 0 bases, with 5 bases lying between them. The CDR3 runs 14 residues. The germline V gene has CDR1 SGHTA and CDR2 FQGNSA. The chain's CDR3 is CASSLITSNQPQHF. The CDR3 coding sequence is TGTGCCAGCAGCTTAATTACTAGCAATCAGCCCCAGCATTTT.

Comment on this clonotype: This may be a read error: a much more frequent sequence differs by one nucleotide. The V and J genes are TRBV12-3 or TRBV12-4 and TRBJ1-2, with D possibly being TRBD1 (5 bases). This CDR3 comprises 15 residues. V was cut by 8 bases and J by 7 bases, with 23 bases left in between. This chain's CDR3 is CASGYDSRLRVGYTF. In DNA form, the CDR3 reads TGTGCCAGCGGTTACGACAGTAGGTTGCGGGTTGGCTACACCTTC.

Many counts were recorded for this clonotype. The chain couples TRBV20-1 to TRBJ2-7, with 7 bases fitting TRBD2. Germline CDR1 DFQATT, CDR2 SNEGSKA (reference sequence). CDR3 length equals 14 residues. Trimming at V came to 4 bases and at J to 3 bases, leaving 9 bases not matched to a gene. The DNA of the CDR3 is TGCAGTGCTATGGGGGGGAAAGGGATCTACGAGCAGTACTTC. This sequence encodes CSAMGGKGIYEQYF.

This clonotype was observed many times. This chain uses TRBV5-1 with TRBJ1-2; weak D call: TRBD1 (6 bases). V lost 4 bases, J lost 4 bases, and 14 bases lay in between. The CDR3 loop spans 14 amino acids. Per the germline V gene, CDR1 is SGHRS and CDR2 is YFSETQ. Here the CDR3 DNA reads TGCGCCAGCAGCCCGGACGGGGGCGGCTATGGCTACACCTTC. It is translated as CASSPDGGGYGYTF.

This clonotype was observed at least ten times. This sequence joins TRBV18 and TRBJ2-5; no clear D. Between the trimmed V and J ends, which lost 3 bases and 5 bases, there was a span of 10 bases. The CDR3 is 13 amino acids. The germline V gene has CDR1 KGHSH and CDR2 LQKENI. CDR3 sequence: CASSPGLAETQYF. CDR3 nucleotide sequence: TGTGCCAGCTCACCGGGCTTGGCCGAGACCCAGTACTTC. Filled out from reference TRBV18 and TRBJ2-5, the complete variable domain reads NAGVMQNPRHLVRRRGQEARLRCSPMKGHSHVYWYRQLPEEGLKFMVYLQKENIIDESGMPKERFSAEFPKEGPSILRIQQVVRGDSAAYFCASSPGLAETQYFGPGTRLLVL.

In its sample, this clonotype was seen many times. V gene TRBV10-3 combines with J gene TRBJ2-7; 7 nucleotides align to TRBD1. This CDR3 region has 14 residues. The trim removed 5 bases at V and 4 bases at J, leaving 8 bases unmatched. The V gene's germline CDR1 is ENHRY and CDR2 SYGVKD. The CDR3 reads CAISPTGASYEQYF. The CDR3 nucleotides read TGTGCCATCAGTCCCACAGGGGCTTCGTACGAGCAGTACTTC.

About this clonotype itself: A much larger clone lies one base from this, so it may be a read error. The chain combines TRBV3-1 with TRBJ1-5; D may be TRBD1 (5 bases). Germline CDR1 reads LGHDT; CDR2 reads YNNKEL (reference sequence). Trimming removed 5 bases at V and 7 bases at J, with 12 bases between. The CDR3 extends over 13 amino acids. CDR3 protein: CASSRQTSQPQHF. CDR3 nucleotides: TGTGCCAGCAGCAGACAGACGAGCCAGCCCCAGCATTTT.